One T cell receptor (beta chain) is described in this entry. Here immunoSEQ multiplex PCR was the method, and the copy in TCRdb shows in-frame clones only, minus some. The repertoire has some 720,000 clones, roughly 90% of them found once; the top ten carry 0.01%. This entry is derived from a study of shared T cell receptors in the human thymus. CDR3 length: 18 residues. The germline V gene encodes CDR1 SGHAT and CDR2 FQNNGV. Trimming stripped 2 bases from V and 3 bases from J, with 20 bases between. These records were also assigned to another study, of human thymus T cells. That source notes: Corrective surgery for congenital heart defects was being performed on the healthy Finnish infants who were the donors. Resections from corrective heart surgery supplied the thymus tissue. Related research found strongly overlapping thymic repertoires in unrelated individuals.

Sequencing input: thymocytes. This clonotype was obtained from a boy younger than two with a congenital heart defect. This sequence joins TRBV11-2 and TRBJ1-3; D is ambiguous. The CDR3 DNA is TGTGCCAGCAGCTTACTCCACGGCGGAGTAGGCCTTGGAAACACCATATATTTT. The encoded protein is CASSLLHGGVGLGNTIYF.